This entry lists 31 T cell receptor beta chains sequenced from one sample in a study of regulatory T cells in long-lasting Graves disease (dated by TCRdb to the early 2020s). The time point label on this specimen signifies: newly diagnosed GD, antithyroid drugs for less than 3 months. For both TCR sequencing and RNA sequencing, RNA was extracted from PBMCs using TRIzol. Receptors were amplified or captured by multiplex PCR. Sequencing took place on an Illumina HiSeq 4000. To build TCR beta libraries, CDR3 regions were amplified by Arm-PCR using iRepertoire HTBI primers. TCRdb took the public reads, trimmed them with fastp at Q25, ran MiXCR for clone calling and kept in-frame beta chains. Each record represents a unique CDR3 protein, reported with the most common genes and DNA among its rows. The sample table contains approximately 400,000 distinct CDR3 sequences; only one count was recorded for more than 12% of them. The ten largest clones capture 16% of the sample.

A further study also used this sample, focusing on T cells in Graves' hyperthyroidism and ophthalmopathy.

The input for sequencing was peripheral blood mononuclear cells (PBMCs), taken at new diagnosis, from a patient treated with antithyroid drugs. Every receptor here comes from a woman aged 25 to 39 with Graves disease. Donor details come from another sample of the same person, matched by shared clones.

In the case of this clonotype: The junction and the germline gene differ at one end; a read error may be behind it. The V call is TRBV19, the J call TRBJ2-7; 8 positions match TRBD1. The CDR3 loop spans 15 amino acids. CDR1 is LNHDA, CDR2 SQIVND, per germline (reference sequence). CDR3 sequence: CAGSITALTGEEQYF. CDR3 DNA sequence: TGTGCCGGTAGTATAACCGCCTTGACAGGGGAAGAGCAGTACTTC.

The chain couples TRBV28 to TRBJ2-7, with a weak D call TRBD1 (6 bases). The V and J ends lost 6 bases and 12 bases respectively, with 21 bases between them. CDR3 size: 13 residues. CDR1 and CDR2 from the germline V gene are MDHEN and SYDVKM. CDR3 in amino acids: CASRIPGQSVGYF. The CDR3 region has the DNA TGTGCCAGCAGAATTCCGGGACAATCAGTGGGGTACTTC.

J is TRBJ2-2 and V is TRBV19; possibly TRBD1 or TRBD2 for D (6 bases each). Germline V CDR1 and CDR2: LNHDA, SQIVND (reference sequence). V was cut by 8 bases and J by 5 bases, with 21 bases left in between. The CDR3 is 16 residues long. Written as DNA, the CDR3 is TGTGCCAGTTCACTCCCAAGGGGGGTCTCGACCGGGGAGCTGTTTTTT. Residues: CASSLPRGVSTGELFF.

This clonotype was detected many times. The J gene is TRBJ2-1, the V gene TRBV6-1; tentative D call: TRBD1 (6 bases). Germline V gene lookup returns CDR1 MNHNS and CDR2 SASEGT. The CDR3 runs to 14 residues. Trimming removed 5 bases at V and 9 bases at J, with 17 bases between. The CDR3 region is CASSPPGTPSEQFF. CDR3 nucleotides: TGTGCCAGCAGTCCCCCAGGGACACCCTCTGAGCAGTTCTTC.

In regard to this clonotype: A much larger clone differs by one base, so this may be a read error. Given the absence of the conserved phenylalanine or tryptophan at the CDR3 end, a read error is likely. V gene TRBV29-1 combines with J gene TRBJ1-5, with D uncertain. The germline CDR1 and CDR2 sequences are SQVTM and ANQGSEA. The CDR3 length is 12 residues. V dropped 4 bases and J dropped 6 bases, with 10 bases sitting between them. The CDR3 sequence: CSVGGESQPQHL. In nucleotides, the CDR3 is TGCAGCGTTGGTGGCGAAAGTCAGCCCCAGCATCTT.

This chain links TRBV6-1 with TRBJ1-1; tentative D call: TRBD1 (6 bases). Germline-derived CDR1 and CDR2 are MNHNS and SASEGT. Between the trimmed V and J ends, which lost 2 bases and 5 bases, there was a span of 15 bases. This CDR3 spans 15 amino acids. CDR3 in amino acids: CASSEWSTGGTEAFF. The CDR3 DNA is TGTGCCAGCAGTGAATGGTCGACAGGTGGTACTGAAGCTTTCTTT.

There are a few counts of this clonotype. The chain uses TRBV4-1 and TRBJ2-2; a weak D match, TRBD2 (6 bases). Between the trimmed V and J ends, which lost 0 bases and 2 bases, there was a span of 10 bases. The germline gives CDR1 MGHRA, CDR2 YSYEKL. The CDR3 consists of 16 residues. The CDR3 is CASSQEQGLNTGELFF. In DNA form, the CDR3 reads TGCGCCAGCAGCCAAGAGCAGGGACTCAACACCGGGGAGCTGTTTTTT.

In DNA form, the CDR3 reads TGTGCCAGCAGCCGGAGGAGGGTTGGGGGGCTCGTGGAGGCTTTCTTT. It yields the protein CASSRRRVGGLVEAFF. The rearrangement joins TRBV3-1 to TRBJ1-1; possible D gene TRBD1, 6 bases. With 4 bases removed from V and 11 bases from J, the gap between germline ends came to 26 bases. Germline V gene sequence: CDR1 LGHDT, CDR2 YNNKEL (reference sequence). The CDR3 length is 16 residues.

The chain carries TRBV2 and TRBJ1-3; tentative D call: TRBD1 (5 bases). The CDR3 spans 14 residues. Germline loops: CDR1 SNHLY, CDR2 FYNNEI. V was trimmed by 9 bases and J by 2 bases, leaving 14 bases between them. CDR3 DNA: TGTGCCAGATCGGAGGGGACTACTGGAAACACCATATATTTT. Translating it yields CARSEGTTGNTIYF.

The V and J genes are TRBV6-9 and TRBJ1-6; possible D gene TRBD1, 5 bases. This CDR3 region has 14 residues. CDR1 and CDR2 from the germline V gene are MNHGY and SVAAGI. Trimming removed 3 bases from V and 7 bases from J, with 10 bases in between. The CDR3 is CASSYVGGNSPLHF. The CDR3 coding sequence is TGTGCCAGCAGTTACGTCGGGGGAAATTCACCCCTCCACTTT.

J is TRBJ1-4 and V is TRBV7-9; unclear D gene. CDR1 and CDR2 from the germline V gene are SEHNR and FQNEAQ (reference sequence). The CDR3 is 12 amino acids. The V and J ends lost 7 bases and 3 bases respectively, with 6 bases between them. The CDR3 bases are TGTGCCAGCACGAACCCTAATGAAAAACTGTTTTTT. Translated: CASTNPNEKLFF. Combining the CDR3 with reference TRBV7-9 and TRBJ1-4 gives the whole variable domain DTGVSQNPRHKITKRGQNVTFRCDPISEHNRLYWYRQTLGQGPEFLTYFQNEAQLEKSRLLSDRFSAERPKGSFSTLEIQRTEQGDSAMYLCASTNPNEKLFFGSGTQLSVL.

The chain carries TRBV19 and TRBJ1-4; tentatively, D is TRBD1 (6 bases). Germline lookup yields CDR1 LNHDA and CDR2 SQIVND (reference sequence). V shed 6 bases and J shed 0 bases, with 14 bases lying between them. The CDR3 contains 16 residues. The CDR3 bases are TGTGCCAGTAGACCTCAGGGGACTACAACTAATGAAAAACTGTTTTTT. This encodes CASRPQGTTTNEKLFF.

In its sample, this clonotype was seen a few times. The V and J genes are TRBV3-1 and TRBJ2-6; D gene unclear. Germline V lookup: CDR1 LGHDT, CDR2 YNNKEL (reference sequence). V dropped 4 bases and J dropped 6 bases, with 16 bases sitting between them. The CDR3 length is 16 residues. Written as DNA, the CDR3 is TGTGCCAGCAGCCTCGGGCCCGGGCGCCTGGCCAACGTCCTGACTTTC. Protein product: CASSLGPGRLANVLTF.

The table lists this clonotype with many counts. The chain combines TRBV27 with TRBJ1-1; the D is unclear. Trimming left V 4 bases short and J 2 bases short, with 11 bases between. The germline V gene encodes CDR1 MNHEY and CDR2 SMNVEV (reference sequence). The CDR3 is 14 residues long. The CDR3 sequence: CASSSHTLNTEAFF. CDR3 nucleotides: TGTGCCAGCAGTTCCCACACCCTCAACACTGAAGCTTTCTTT.

V is TRBV25-1 and J is TRBJ1-5; D is unclear. The CDR3 covers 12 residues. Trimming left V 8 bases short and J 7 bases short, with 12 bases between. Looked up from germline, CDR1 is MGHDK and CDR2 is SYGVNS. The CDR3 loop is CASLTSRQPQHF. The CDR3 bases are TGTGCCAGCCTGACAAGCCGGCAGCCCCAGCATTTT.

This clonotype was picked up a small number of times. The chain has TRBV5-4 and TRBJ2-4, with D perhaps matching TRBD1 (6 bases). Germline-derived CDR1 and CDR2 are SGHNT and YYREEE (reference sequence). The V gene lost 4 bases and the J gene lost 0 bases, with 11 bases spanning the gap. The CDR3 has 15 amino acids. CDR3 residues: CASSLWGLAKNIQYF. The CDR3 nucleotides are TGTGCCAGCAGCCTTTGGGGGCTAGCCAAAAACATTCAGTACTTC.

This clonotype was counted a single time. The V gene is TRBV2, the J gene TRBJ2-7, with D perhaps matching TRBD2 (5 bases). Germline-derived CDR1 and CDR2 are SNHLY and FYNNEI. V lost 5 bases and J 6 bases, leaving 17 bases between the germline ends. The CDR3 is 14 amino acids. CDR3 in DNA: TGTGCCAGCAGTCTATCTCTTCGGGGAAGCGAGCAGTACTTC. Amino acid sequence: CASSLSLRGSEQYF.

The rearrangement links TRBV30 to TRBJ1-2; D perhaps matches TRBD1 (6 bases). CDR1 and CDR2 (germline): GTSNPN, SVGIG (reference sequence). This CDR3 comprises 12 residues. Trimming shortened V by 1 base and J by 3 bases, and 6 bases separated the two germline ends. The CDR3 bases are TGTGCCTGGAGTGGGACAGACTATGGCTACACCTTC. It is translated as CAWSGTDYGYTF. Using reference TRBV30 and TRBJ1-2 for the parts outside the CDR3, the full variable domain is SQTIHQWPATLVQPVGSPLSLECTVEGTSNPNLYWYRQAAGRGLQLLFYSVGIGQISSEVPQNLSASRPQDRQFILSSKKLLLSDSGFYLCAWSGTDYGYTFGSGTRLTVV.

The sample holds many counts of this clonotype. The rearrangement joins TRBV20-1 to TRBJ1-6; D is unclear. The CDR3 runs to 15 residues. V dropped 6 bases and J dropped 7 bases, with 19 bases sitting between them. In germline, CDR1 is DFQATT, CDR2 SNEGSKA (reference sequence). In DNA form, the CDR3 reads TGCAGTGCCCCCTTAGACGCGGGAAACAATTCACCCCTCCACTTT. Its protein is CSAPLDAGNNSPLHF.

This clonotype was picked up many times. V and J are TRBV6-1 and TRBJ1-4; TRBD1 might be the D (5 bases). Germline lookup yields CDR1 MNHNS and CDR2 SASEGT. Trimming shortened V by 5 bases and J by 8 bases, and 21 bases separated the two germline ends. The CDR3 runs to 16 residues. The chain's CDR3 is CASSKKPGLGREKLFF. For the CDR3, the DNA is TGTGCCAGCAGTAAGAAGCCGGGACTGGGTAGAGAAAAACTGTTTTTT.

This clonotype was observed many times. The chain carries TRBV11-2 and TRBJ2-3, with D unresolved. The V end lost 1 base, the J end lost 2 bases, and 7 bases lay between the germline ends. This CDR3 has 14 amino acids. CDR1 SGHAT and CDR2 FQNNGV come from the germline V gene. The CDR3 sequence: CASSLVQATDTQYF. The CDR3 bases are TGTGCCAGCAGCTTAGTTCAGGCCACAGATACGCAGTATTTT. Variable domain in full (rest from reference TRBV11-2 and TRBJ2-3): EAGVAQSPRYKIIEKRQSVAFWCNPISGHATLYWYQQILGQGPKLLIQFQNNGVVDDSQLPKDRFSAERLKGVDSTLKIQPAKLEDSAVYLCASSLVQATDTQYFGPGTRLTVL.

On this clonotype: A much larger clone differs from this one at a single base, so this may be a read error. The V and J genes are TRBV3-1 and TRBJ2-7; perhaps TRBD2 as D (6 bases). The CDR3 spans 15 residues. Germline CDR1 reads LGHDT; CDR2 reads YNNKEL (reference sequence). The CDR3, as DNA: TGTGCCAGCAGCCCCTCCGGCGGGACCTCCTACGGGCAGTACTTC. It codes for CASSPSGGTSYGQYF.

The chain uses TRBV7-8 and TRBJ2-5, with D possibly matching TRBD2 (6 bases). Germline loops: CDR1 SGHVS, CDR2 FQNEAQ. This CDR3 region has 17 residues. The V end lost 5 bases, the J end lost 2 bases, and 21 bases lay between the germline ends. The CDR3 reads CASSKISGSSGQETQYF. CDR3 DNA sequence: TGTGCCAGCAGCAAGATATCCGGGAGTTCCGGACAAGAGACCCAGTACTTC.

This clonotype was observed a handful of times. The chain couples TRBV28 to TRBJ2-4; tentatively, D is TRBD2 (6 bases). Germline assignment: CDR1 MDHEN and CDR2 SYDVKM. The CDR3 is 16 residues long. V was trimmed by 6 bases and J by 0 bases, leaving 15 bases between them. CDR3 loop: CASSSGGVAAKNIQYF. The CDR3, as DNA: TGTGCCAGCAGCTCTGGAGGGGTCGCAGCCAAAAACATTCAGTACTTC.

This chain links TRBV10-3 with TRBJ2-7; TRBD1 might be the D (5 bases). The CDR3 contains 13 residues. The germline V gene has CDR1 ENHRY and CDR2 SYGVKD. Trimming took 7 bases from V and 2 from J, leaving 12 bases between them. This CDR3 is CAIKPKGAYEQYF. The CDR3 DNA reads as TGTGCCATCAAACCCAAAGGGGCCTACGAGCAGTACTTC.

At least ten counts were recorded for this clonotype. This chain uses TRBV20-1 with TRBJ2-1, with D possibly TRBD2 on 5 matching bases. CDR1 and CDR2 from the germline V gene are DFQATT and SNEGSKA (reference sequence). This CDR3 spans 15 amino acids. Trimming removed 1 base at V and 6 bases at J, with 16 bases between. The CDR3 nucleotides are TGCAGTGCTAGAGGTTCCGGGGAGCCTTCCAATGAGCAGTTCTTC. The encoded protein is CSARGSGEPSNEQFF.

The chain uses TRBV9 and TRBJ2-7; 8 bases line up with TRBD1. The CDR3 has 15 amino acids. Germline CDR1 SGDLS, CDR2 YYNGEE. Trimming removed 4 bases from V and 3 bases from J; junction bases left unmatched: 9. CDR3 bases: TGTGCCAGCAGCTCGGAACCGGGACAGGACTACGAGCAGTACTTC. This codes for CASSSEPGQDYEQYF.

The V and J genes are TRBV27 and TRBJ1-6; D possibly corresponds to TRBD1 (5 bases). Trimming left V 3 bases short and J 10 bases short, with 13 bases between. The germline gives CDR1 MNHEY, CDR2 SMNVEV (reference sequence). CDR3 length: 14 amino acids. The CDR3 DNA reads as TGTGCCAGCAGTTTCCTAGACAGCGTCTCACCCCTCCACTTT. Amino acids: CASSFLDSVSPLHF.

This clonotype was recorded at least ten times. The V gene is TRBV3-1, the J gene TRBJ1-6; D uncertain. V lost 1 base, J lost 10 bases, and 14 bases lay in between. This CDR3 has 15 amino acids. CDR1 and CDR2 (germline): LGHDT, YNNKEL (reference sequence). The CDR3 region is CASSQGEKLDSPLHF. CDR3 nucleotide sequence: TGTGCCAGCAGCCAAGGGGAAAAACTTGACTCACCCCTCCACTTT.

Ten or more counts support this clonotype. The chain couples TRBV29-1 to TRBJ2-5; 11 bases line up with TRBD1. The length of the CDR3 is 15 residues. V gave up 2 bases and J gave up 4 bases; unmatched junction bases: 6. The germline CDR1 and CDR2 sequences are SQVTM and ANQGSEA. This CDR3 reads CSVEPDRGRGETQYF. The DNA for the CDR3 is TGCAGCGTTGAACCGGACAGGGGGCGAGGAGAGACCCAGTACTTC.

This clonotype appeared many times. The rearrangement uses TRBV14 and TRBJ1-1, with TRBD1 as a possible D gene (5 bases). This CDR3 spans 13 amino acids. Germline V gives CDR1 SGHDN, CDR2 FVKESK. Trimming stripped 3 bases from V and 11 bases from J, with 16 bases between. CDR3 region: CASSQQGSWGAFF. The CDR3 bases are TGTGCCAGCAGCCAGCAGGGATCCTGGGGGGCTTTCTTT.